This T cell receptor (beta chain) came from a study of CD8 T cells in Susac syndrome. Germline V lookup: CDR1 SGHNT, CDR2 YYREEE (reference sequence). Trimming pared 5 bases from V and 4 bases from J, leaving 15 bases between. This CDR3 has 14 residues. Reverse transcription of roughly 0.5 to 1 ug RNA was performed with random hexamers. TCRdb reanalysed the immunoSEQ multiplex PCR reads using MiXCR and keeps one entry per CDR3 protein. Of under 300,000 distinct CDR3 sequences listed, 90% to 97% were seen once; the top ten hold roughly 0.1%. Sequencing was performed on CD4+ T cells from PBMCs. V is TRBV5-4 and J is TRBJ1-2; the D is unclear. The sequence was obtained from a human donor with Susac syndrome. This chain's CDR3 is CASRVEWKGYGYTF. CDR3 sequence (DNA): TGTGCCAGCAGGGTTGAATGGAAGGGCTATGGCTACACCTTC.